This passage covers 17 T cell receptor beta chains from one sample sequenced in a study of cytomegalovirus exposure and HLA in healthy donors. PCR employed 60 Vbeta and 13 Jbeta primers. Sequencing used immunoSEQ multiplex PCR; TCRdb keeps in-frame clones, though not all of them. The sample has 170,000 or so clones, roughly 86% seen once. Sequenced: PBMCs. Source of these receptors: a girl aged 10 to 17 in good health and CMV-seropositive.

Note on this clone: Lacking the conserved final phenylalanine or tryptophan, this CDR3 likely reflects a read error. The chain couples TRBV6-4 to TRBJ1-1; D unresolved. The CDR3 loop spans 11 amino acids. Trimming took 8 bases from V and 3 from J, leaving 7 bases between them. Germline CDR1 and CDR2: MRHNA and SNTAGT. CDR3 sequence reads: CASSLDTEAFL. As DNA, the CDR3 is TGTGCCAGCTCCTTAGACACTGAAGCTTTCCTT.

This clone appeared a single time. The V gene is TRBV27, the J gene TRBJ1-1, with D possibly TRBD1 on 6 matching bases. Trimming stripped 3 bases from V and 1 base from J, with 9 bases between. The length of the CDR3 is 14 residues. Germline assignment: CDR1 MNHEY and CDR2 SMNVEV (reference sequence). The CDR3 region has the DNA TGTGCCAGCAGTTTGGGGGCCGGGAACACTGAAGCTTTCTTT. Translated, it gives CASSLGAGNTEAFF.

The rearrangement uses TRBV5-4 and TRBJ2-1; 12 nucleotides agree with TRBD1. V lost 7 bases and J lost 6; bases outside the gene matches: 8. The CDR3 sequence is 15 residues long. The germline V gene has CDR1 SGHNT and CDR2 YYREEE (reference sequence). The CDR3 DNA follows: TGTGCCAGCTCAGGGGGACAGGGGGCAAGCAATGAGCAGTTCTTC. Encoded protein: CASSGGQGASNEQFF.

The chain couples TRBV2 to TRBJ1-4; D is perhaps TRBD1 (5 bases). This CDR3 is built from 15 residues. The V and J ends lost 7 bases and 1 base respectively, with 13 bases between them. CDR1 and CDR2 (germline): SNHLY, FYNNEI. This chain's CDR3 is CASNHWGVTNEKLFF. The CDR3 bases are TGTGCCAGCAATCATTGGGGGGTAACTAATGAAAAACTGTTTTTT.

The count of this clone is one. The chain recombines TRBV7-3 with TRBJ1-1; D perhaps matches TRBD1 (5 bases). The CDR3 covers 14 residues. V dropped 2 bases and J dropped 1 base, with 8 bases sitting between them. CDR1 SGHTA and CDR2 FQGTGA come from the germline V gene. As DNA, the CDR3 is TGTGCCAGCAGCTTAGGGGGGAAGAACACTGAAGCTTTCTTT. As protein: CASSLGGKNTEAFF. Variable domain in full (rest from reference TRBV7-3 and TRBJ1-1): GAGVSQTPSNKVTEKGKYVELRCDPISGHTALYWYRQSLGQGPEFLIYFQGTGAADDSGLPNDRFFAVRPEGSVSTLKIQRTERGDSAVYLCASSLGGKNTEAFFGQGTRLTVV.

V is TRBV19 and J is TRBJ1-2; 7 bases are a match to TRBD1. The CDR3 spans 15 residues. CDR1 LNHDA and CDR2 SQIVND come from the germline V gene (reference sequence). The junction had 10 bases not matched to a gene; V was cut back by 3 bases and J by 6 bases. The CDR3 DNA follows: TGTGCCAGTAGTATCACTGACAGGGCTATTAATGGCTACACCTTC. Protein: CASSITDRAINGYTF.

The chain is built from TRBV7-2 and TRBJ1-2; 8 nucleotides match TRBD1. Germline V lookup: CDR1 SGHTA, CDR2 FQGNSA. This CDR3 region has 15 residues. Trimming took 4 bases from V and 3 from J; bases not matched to a gene: 7. The CDR3 loop is CASSSQAGGYYGYTF. In DNA form, the CDR3 reads TGTGCCAGCAGCTCCCAGGCAGGGGGCTACTATGGCTACACCTTC.

The chain has TRBV7-2 and TRBJ2-1; D unclear. Germline V gene data show CDR1 as SGHTA and CDR2 as FQGNSA. Trimming took 5 bases from V and 0 from J, leaving 5 bases between them. CDR3 length: 13 amino acids. CDR3 nucleotides: TGTGCCAGCAGCGAGAACTCCTACAATGAGCAGTTCTTC. Its protein product is CASSENSYNEQFF.

The chain is built from TRBV28 and TRBJ2-1, with TRBD2 matching 8 bases. The CDR3 has 15 amino acids. Germline CDR1 MDHEN, CDR2 SYDVKM. V lost 3 bases to trimming and J lost 5 bases; unmatched junction nucleotides: 6. CDR3 in amino acids: CASSFLRGGNNEQFF. Here the CDR3 DNA reads TGTGCCAGCAGTTTCCTCCGGGGGGGTAACAATGAGCAGTTCTTC.

The chain couples TRBV14 to TRBJ2-5; 9 nucleotides line up with TRBD1. V gave up 8 bases and J gave up 5 bases; unmatched junction bases: 6. CDR1 is SGHDN, CDR2 FVKESK, per germline. The CDR3 has 13 amino acids. In nucleotides, the CDR3 is TGTGCCAGCGGGGGACAGGGACTCGAGACCCAGTACTTC. Its protein is CASGGQGLETQYF.

The rearrangement uses TRBV2 and TRBJ1-1, with a weak D call TRBD1 (6 bases). The CDR3 totals 17 residues. With 7 bases removed from V and 4 bases from J, the gap between germline ends came to 25 bases. CDR1 SNHLY and CDR2 FYNNEI come from the germline V gene. The CDR3 protein is CASTHSGDTSQATEAFF. For the CDR3, the DNA is TGTGCCAGCACCCACTCCGGGGACACCTCCCAGGCCACTGAAGCTTTCTTT.

The J gene is TRBJ2-1, the V gene TRBV11-3, with D maybe TRBD1 (6 bases). The CDR3 extends over 13 amino acids. The V end lost 2 bases, the J end lost 6 bases, and 8 bases lay between the germline ends. The germline CDR1 and CDR2 sequences are SGHNT and YENEEA. CDR3 protein: CASSLRQVNEQFF. The DNA for the CDR3 is TGTGCCAGCAGCTTACGACAGGTCAATGAGCAGTTCTTC.

For the CDR3, the DNA is TGTGCCAGCAGTAGCGGGAACAGGTCGGGCTATGGCTACACCTTC. Amino acid sequence: CASSSGNRSGYGYTF. The chain combines TRBV2 with TRBJ1-2, with TRBD1 as a possible D gene (5 bases). The CDR3 spans 15 residues. Germline CDR1 reads SNHLY; CDR2 reads FYNNEI. Trimming took off 5 bases at V and 4 bases at J, with 17 bases between the two ends.

This clone was counted a few times. The chain links TRBV5-4 to TRBJ1-2, with D hard to call. The CDR3 totals 13 residues. V lost 0 bases and J lost 1, with 4 bases in between. Germline CDR1 and CDR2: SGHNT and YYREEE (reference sequence). The CDR3 DNA is TGTGCCAGCAGCTTGGACAGTAACTATGGCTACACCTTC. It is translated as CASSLDSNYGYTF.

The CDR3 sequence: CASSFGQNQPQHF. The CDR3 coding sequence is TGCGCCAGCAGCTTTGGACAGAATCAGCCCCAGCATTTT. The chain is built from TRBV5-1 and TRBJ1-5; possibly TRBD1 for D (6 bases). Per the germline V gene, CDR1 is SGHRS and CDR2 is YFSETQ. This CDR3 is 13 amino acids long. The ends were cut back, 2 bases at V and 4 bases at J, with 7 bases in the middle.

The rearrangement joins TRBV9 to TRBJ2-7; 10 bases agree with TRBD1. Germline-derived CDR1 and CDR2 are SGDLS and YYNGEE. This CDR3 comprises 19 residues. Trimming removed 4 bases from V and 4 bases from J; junction bases left unmatched: 20. CDR3 region: CASSPQTSIGTGVGYEQYF. The DNA of the CDR3 is TGTGCCAGCAGCCCCCAGACCTCAATCGGGACAGGGGTTGGGTACGAGCAGTACTTC.

Worth noting for this clone: This sample also contains other DNA sequences that code for the same CDR3. The chain uses TRBV6-5 and TRBJ1-5; weak D call: TRBD1 (6 bases). V lost 6 bases and J lost 3, with 15 bases in between. The CDR3 contains 15 residues. Germline V lookup: CDR1 MNHEY, CDR2 SVGAGI. CDR3 nucleotides: TGTGCCAGCAGGCCGCCAGGACAGTCCAATCAGCCCCAGCATTTT. Residues: CASRPPGQSNQPQHF.